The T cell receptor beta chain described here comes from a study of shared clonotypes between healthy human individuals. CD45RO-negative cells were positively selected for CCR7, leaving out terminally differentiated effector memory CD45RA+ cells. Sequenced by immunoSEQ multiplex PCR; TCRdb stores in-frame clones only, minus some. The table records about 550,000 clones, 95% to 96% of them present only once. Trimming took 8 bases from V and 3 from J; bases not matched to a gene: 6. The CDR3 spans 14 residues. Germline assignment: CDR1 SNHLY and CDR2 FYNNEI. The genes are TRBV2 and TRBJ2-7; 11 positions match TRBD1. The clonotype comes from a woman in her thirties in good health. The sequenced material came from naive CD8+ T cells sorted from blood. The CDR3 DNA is TGTGCCAGCGGAACCGGGACAGGGGGCTACGAGCAGTACTTC. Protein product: CASGTGTGGYEQYF. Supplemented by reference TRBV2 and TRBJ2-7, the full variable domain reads EPEVTQTPSHQVTQMGQEVILRCVPISNHLYFYWYRQILGQKVEFLVSFYNNEISEKSEIFDDQFSVERPDGSNFTLKIRSTKLEDSAMYFCASGTGTGGYEQYFGPGTRLTVT.